The 10 T cell receptor beta chains presented below share a single source sample, sequenced in a study of CD8 T cells in Susac syndrome. An amount of RNA that ranged from roughly 0.45 to 1 ug was reverse transcribed with random hexamers. Via MiXCR, TCRdb re-called the immunoSEQ multiplex PCR reads, giving one row per CDR3 protein. In the table there are 110,000 or so distinct CDR3 sequences, more than 85% of which are singletons. The sample comprised CD4+ T cells from PBMCs. The origin of the receptors is a human donor with multiple sclerosis.

This clonotype was detected only once. V gene TRBV12-3 or TRBV12-4 combines with J gene TRBJ1-5; TRBD1 matches at 7 bases. The CDR3 totals 13 residues. Unmatched junction bases numbered 4, after V lost 5 bases and J lost 6 bases. CDR3 loop: CASSGSGGQPQHF. The CDR3 DNA reads TGTGCCAGCAGTGGATCAGGGGGTCAGCCCCAGCATTTT.

This chain joins TRBV10-2 and TRBJ2-7; 11 nucleotides agree with TRBD1. The CDR3 consists of 14 residues. The J segment lost 2 bases and the V segment lost 6 bases, leaving 3 bases of the junction unmatched. Germline V gene data show CDR1 as WSHSY and CDR2 as SAAADI. In nucleotides, the CDR3 is TGCGCCAGCAGGGACAGGGGGCAAGCCTACGAGCAGTACTTC. It specifies CASRDRGQAYEQYF.

The CDR3 bases are TGTGCCATCAGTGAAATGGGGGCCAAAAACGAGCAGTACTTC. Translating it yields CAISEMGAKNEQYF. The rearrangement uses TRBV10-3 and TRBJ2-7; a weak D match, TRBD1 (6 bases). V lost 3 bases, J lost 5 bases, and 14 bases lay in between. This CDR3 is built from 14 residues. CDR1 is ENHRY and CDR2 is SYGVKD in the germline V gene.

The chain joins TRBV20-1 to TRBJ1-1, with a weak D call TRBD1 (5 bases). Trimming removed 3 bases from V and 4 bases from J, with 15 bases in between. Germline values: CDR1 DFQATT, CDR2 SNEGSKA (reference sequence). The CDR3 runs 14 residues. DNA of the CDR3: TGCAGTGCTAGGGATACAGGAAAAGGCACTGAAGCTTTCTTT. This encodes CSARDTGKGTEAFF.

This clonotype was detected once. The chain couples TRBV12-3 or TRBV12-4 to TRBJ1-5; D may be TRBD1 (6 bases). The CDR3 is made up of 14 amino acids. Trimming shortened V by 5 bases and J by 6 bases, and 14 bases separated the two germline ends. The CDR3 DNA is TGTGCCAGCAGTCTTGGGGGGGCGGCTCAGCCCCAGCATTTT. Its translation: CASSLGGAAQPQHF.

CDR3 loop: CASSHPLAGQRPMNTEAFF. CDR3 bases: TGTGCCAGCAGCCATCCCCTGGCAGGGCAGAGACCGATGAACACTGAAGCTTTCTTT. V usage is TRBV7-9 and J usage is TRBJ1-1, with D perhaps TRBD1 (5 bases). The germline V and J ends were trimmed by 5 bases and 0 bases, with 25 bases remaining between them. Germline V gene lookup returns CDR1 SEHNR and CDR2 FQNEAQ (reference sequence). This CDR3 has 19 amino acids.

The rearrangement joins TRBV3-1 to TRBJ2-1; no firm D call. The length of the CDR3 is 15 residues. CDR1 and CDR2 (germline): LGHDT, YNNKEL (reference sequence). The germline V and J ends were trimmed by 4 bases and 0 bases, with 10 bases remaining between them. The CDR3 region is CASSPGRSSYNEQFF. Here the CDR3 DNA reads TGTGCCAGCAGCCCGGGCAGAAGCTCCTACAATGAGCAGTTCTTC.

J is TRBJ1-1 and V is TRBV5-1; TRBD1 matches at 9 bases. With V trimmed by 0 bases and J by 5 bases, 2 bases remained unmatched. This CDR3 has 14 amino acids. Germline V CDR1 and CDR2: SGHRS, YFSETQ. CDR3: CASSLGTGATEAFF. The CDR3 DNA reads as TGCGCCAGCAGCTTGGGGACAGGGGCAACTGAAGCTTTCTTT.

J is TRBJ1-1 and V is TRBV20-1, with 7 positions matching TRBD1. The length of the CDR3 is 15 residues. CDR1 is DFQATT and CDR2 is SNEGSKA in the germline V gene (reference sequence). J lost 5 bases, V lost 5 bases, and 14 bases had no gene match. CDR3 DNA: TGCAGTGCTCGCATCGGGACAGCCTGGGATACTGAAGCTTTCTTT. This translates into CSARIGTAWDTEAFF.

The CDR3 reads CASSRGWIGGHYGYTF. CDR3 sequence (DNA): TGCGCCAGCAGCCGAGGATGGATAGGGGGGCACTATGGCTACACCTTC. The chain links TRBV4-3 to TRBJ1-2; weak D call: TRBD1 (6 bases). CDR1 and CDR2 from the germline V gene are LGHNA and YSLEER. CDR3 length: 16 residues. Between the trimmed V and J ends, which lost 4 bases and 3 bases, there was a span of 18 bases.